Following are 32 T cell receptor beta chains from one sample sequenced in a study of identifying expanded T cells in peripheral blood. Repertoires were generated with immunoSEQ multiplex PCR, while TCRdb's copy carries only in-frame clones and drops some. The sample has about 82,000 clones, 70% to 90% seen once. The specimen sequenced was blood. The receptors originated from a person aged 18-70 years in good health.

This chain links TRBV6-5 with TRBJ1-2; 8 nucleotides align to TRBD1. CDR1 is MNHEY and CDR2 is SVGAGI in the germline V gene. CDR3 length: 14 residues. Unmatched junction bases numbered 4, after V lost 6 bases and J lost 1 base. This CDR3 reads CASRRTGINYGYTF. The CDR3 coding sequence is TGTGCCAGCAGACGGACAGGGATTAACTATGGCTACACCTTC.

The J gene is TRBJ1-1, the V gene TRBV7-9, with D unclear. The CDR3 is made up of 11 amino acids. V was shortened by 5 bases and J by 6 bases, with 7 bases between the two germline ends. Germline values: CDR1 SEHNR, CDR2 FQNEAQ (reference sequence). CDR3 coding DNA: TGTGCCAGCAGCCAAAGGGCTGAAGCTTTCTTT. Protein: CASSQRAEAFF.

In its sample, this clone was seen once. The V gene is TRBV1, the J gene TRBJ1-6. TRBV1 is given as a pseudogene. CDR3 length: 17 residues. The DNA of the CDR3 is TGCACCAGCAGCCTAAAGCCGGCGCGGTTGTATAATTCACCCCTCCACTTT. Its translation is CTSSLKPARLYNSPLHF.

This chain uses TRBV7-3 with TRBJ1-1, with TRBD1 matching 9 bases. The CDR3 is made up of 15 amino acids. V shed 1 base and J 1 base; nucleotides not matched to a gene: 1. CDR1 is SGHTA, CDR2 FQGTGA, per germline. The chain's CDR3 is CASSLKQGANTEAFF. As DNA, the CDR3 is TGTGCCAGCAGCTTAAAACAGGGGGCGAACACTGAAGCTTTCTTT.

CDR3 DNA sequence: TGTGCCAGCAGCTTAGATGGTATGAGGGCTGGGGCCAACGTCCTGACTTTC. Translated: CASSLDGMRAGANVLTF. This chain connects TRBV11-3 to TRBJ2-6; maybe TRBD2 (5 bases). Germline V gene data show CDR1 as SGHNT and CDR2 as YENEEA. This CDR3 spans 17 amino acids. The V and J ends lost 0 bases and 2 bases respectively, with 11 bases between them.

V and J are TRBV15 and TRBJ1-2, with TRBD1 matching over 10 bases. With V trimmed by 3 bases and J by 9 bases, 4 bases remained unmatched. CDR3 length equals 13 residues. The germline CDR1 and CDR2 sequences are LNHNV and YYDKDF (reference sequence). As DNA, the CDR3 is TGTGCCACCAGCAGGCGACAGGGGGCCCGCTACACCTTC. Residues: CATSRRQGARYTF.

The J gene is TRBJ1-2, the V gene TRBV19; D is perhaps TRBD1 (6 bases). CDR1 LNHDA and CDR2 SQIVND come from the germline V gene (reference sequence). This CDR3 is built from 12 residues. The V end lost 4 bases, the J end lost 8 bases, and 11 bases lay between the germline ends. CDR3 DNA: TGTGCCAGTAGTAATAGACAGGAGGGCTACACCTTC. Translating it yields CASSNRQEGYTF.

CDR3: CASSHPNEQFF. The CDR3 region has the DNA TGTGCCAGCAGCCATCCTAATGAGCAGTTCTTC. The chain recombines TRBV11-2 with TRBJ2-1; no definite D call. Germline lookup yields CDR1 SGHAT and CDR2 FQNNGV. V was shortened by 5 bases and J by 7 bases, with 6 bases between the two germline ends. The CDR3 runs to 11 residues.

The chain couples TRBV6-5 to TRBJ2-2, with a weak D call TRBD2 (5 bases). Per the germline V gene, CDR1 is MNHEY and CDR2 is SVGAGI. The CDR3 extends over 14 amino acids. Between the trimmed V and J ends, which lost 2 bases and 8 bases, there was a span of 12 bases. The DNA for the CDR3 is TGTGCCAGCAGTTACGTTACGGGAAGTGGGGAGCTGTTTTTT. Its translation: CASSYVTGSGELFF.

The rearrangement uses TRBV19 and TRBJ1-1, with 7 bases that match TRBD1. The V gene's germline CDR1 is LNHDA and CDR2 SQIVND (reference sequence). The CDR3 is 14 residues long. The trim removed 7 bases at V and 2 bases at J, leaving 7 bases unmatched. The CDR3 DNA reads as TGTGCCAGTACTCACCGGGACAGTAACACTGAAGCTTTCTTT. Translation: CASTHRDSNTEAFF. Together with reference TRBV19 and TRBJ1-1, the CDR3 gives the full variable domain: DGGITQSPKYLFRKEGQNVTLSCEQNLNHDAMYWYRQDPGQGLRLIYYSQIVNDFQKGDIAEGYSVSREKKESFPLTVTSAQKNPTAFYLCASTHRDSNTEAFFGQGTRLTVV.

The rearrangement joins TRBV30 to TRBJ1-2; 8 bases agree with TRBD1. This CDR3 region has 18 residues. J lost 5 bases, V lost 3 bases, and 20 bases had no gene match. Germline assignment: CDR1 GTSNPN and CDR2 SVGIG (reference sequence). The CDR3 loop reads CAWSVGGQGRGLRYGYTF. As DNA, the CDR3 is TGTGCCTGGAGCGTAGGAGGACAGGGTCGGGGCCTTAGGTATGGCTACACCTTC.

The J gene is TRBJ2-7, the V gene TRBV5-6, with D perhaps matching TRBD1 or TRBD2 (5 bases each). The CDR3 loop spans 14 amino acids. Trimming took 3 bases from V and 2 from J, leaving 12 bases between them. CDR1 and CDR2 from the germline V gene are SGHDT and YYEEEE. The CDR3 sequence: CASSSPGRTYEQYF. The DNA of the CDR3 is TGTGCCAGCAGCTCGCCGGGGCGTACCTACGAGCAGTACTTC.

The genes are TRBV5-1 and TRBJ2-7; 10 bases agree with TRBD1. The J segment lost 3 bases and the V segment lost 2 bases, leaving 2 bases of the junction unmatched. CDR1 and CDR2 (germline): SGHRS, YFSETQ. CDR3 length: 14 amino acids. The CDR3 loop reads CASSLRTGGYEQYF. CDR3 nucleotides: TGCGCCAGCAGCTTACGGACAGGGGGCTACGAGCAGTACTTC.

The chain links TRBV6-1 to TRBJ2-3, with 14 positions matching TRBD2. Germline trimming cut 5 bases from V and 6 bases from J; bases unmatched to any gene: 4. Germline V gene data show CDR1 as MNHNS and CDR2 as SASEGT. The CDR3 covers 15 residues. CDR3 in amino acids: CASSKTSGGADTQYF. CDR3 sequence (DNA): TGTGCCAGCAGTAAGACTAGCGGGGGGGCGGATACGCAGTATTTT.

This chain uses TRBV10-3 with TRBJ1-1; the match to TRBD1 covers 8 bases. This CDR3 has 15 residues. The ends lost 4 bases at V and 1 base at J; junction bases unmatched: 5. Germline CDR1 reads ENHRY; CDR2 reads SYGVKD. The CDR3 sequence is CAISGPGQGNTEAFF. Here the CDR3 DNA reads TGTGCCATCAGTGGCCCCGGACAGGGGAACACTGAAGCTTTCTTT.

The J gene is TRBJ1-1, the V gene TRBV6-6, with D unclear. The V end was cut by 4 bases, the J end by 4 bases, with 10 bases between. CDR1 and CDR2 from the germline V gene are MNHNY and SVGAGI (reference sequence). CDR3 length: 13 residues. CDR3 DNA: TGTGCCAGCAGTTTTGAGGTGGGCACTGAAGCTTTCTTT. This sequence encodes CASSFEVGTEAFF.

The chain combines TRBV28 with TRBJ1-2; unclear D gene. Germline V gene lookup returns CDR1 MDHEN and CDR2 SYDVKM. The CDR3 is made up of 12 amino acids. Trimming shortened V by 10 bases and J by 8 bases, and 17 bases separated the two germline ends. DNA of the CDR3: TGTGCCACCGGGCCGCGGTGGGAGGGCTACACCTTC. Translating it yields CATGPRWEGYTF.

The chain joins TRBV18 to TRBJ1-1; D possibly corresponds to TRBD1 (6 bases). The CDR3 has 15 amino acids. Trimming took off 1 base at V and 2 bases at J, with 11 bases between the two ends. Germline values: CDR1 KGHSH, CDR2 LQKENI. The CDR3 protein is CASSPQGHHNTEAFF. For the CDR3, the DNA is TGTGCCAGCTCACCACAGGGACACCATAACACTGAAGCTTTCTTT.

The chain joins TRBV30 to TRBJ1-2; 8 bases fit TRBD1. The CDR3 totals 14 residues. J was trimmed by 4 bases and V by 3 bases; bases with no gene match: 7. The germline V gene encodes CDR1 GTSNPN and CDR2 SVGIG (reference sequence). The CDR3 nucleotides are TGTGCCTGGAGATCCAATCAGGGGGCCTATGGCTACACCTTC. This codes for CAWRSNQGAYGYTF.

The V call is TRBV2, the J call TRBJ2-3; TRBD2 matches at 13 bases. The CDR3 consists of 15 residues. CDR1 is SNHLY, CDR2 FYNNEI, per germline. J was trimmed by 0 bases and V by 9 bases; bases with no gene match: 3. This chain's CDR3 is CARTSGGPSTDTQYF. The CDR3, as DNA: TGTGCCAGGACTAGCGGGGGGCCTAGCACAGATACGCAGTATTTT.

The DNA for the CDR3 is TGTGCCAGCACGGGACACAGCAATCAGCCCCAGCATTTT. The encoded protein is CASTGHSNQPQHF. This chain uses TRBV7-9 with TRBJ1-5; the D gene is possibly TRBD1 (6 bases). Per the germline V gene, CDR1 is SEHNR and CDR2 is FQNEAQ (reference sequence). CDR3 length: 13 residues. Trimming took off 7 bases at V and 1 base at J, with 8 bases between the two ends.

This sequence joins TRBV19 and TRBJ1-2, with 7 bases fitting TRBD1. In germline, CDR1 is LNHDA, CDR2 SQIVND (reference sequence). CDR3 length: 13 residues. V trimming: 8 bases; J trimming: 0 bases; junction bases outside the gene matches: 3. CDR3 in amino acids: CASGDRANYGYTF. The CDR3 DNA reads TGTGCCAGTGGGGACAGAGCTAACTATGGCTACACCTTC. The whole variable domain, remainder taken from reference TRBV19 and TRBJ1-2, is DGGITQSPKYLFRKEGQNVTLSCEQNLNHDAMYWYRQDPGQGLRLIYYSQIVNDFQKGDIAEGYSVSREKKESFPLTVTSAQKNPTAFYLCASGDRANYGYTFGSGTRLTVV.

This clone came up once. The chain uses TRBV27 and TRBJ2-2, with 14 bases identical to TRBD2. Germline values: CDR1 MNHEY, CDR2 SMNVEV (reference sequence). With V trimmed by 7 bases and J by 8 bases, 6 bases remained unmatched. This CDR3 is 15 amino acids long. The CDR3 sequence is CASKRGLAGEGELFF. The CDR3 DNA reads TGTGCCAGCAAGAGGGGACTAGCGGGAGAAGGGGAGCTGTTTTTT.

This chain links TRBV9 with TRBJ1-5; perhaps TRBD1 as D (5 bases). Between the trimmed V and J ends, which lost 0 bases and 5 bases, there was a span of 9 bases. In germline, CDR1 is SGDLS, CDR2 YYNGEE. CDR3 length: 14 amino acids. The CDR3 loop reads CASSVDLRDQPQHF. In DNA, the CDR3 is TGTGCCAGCAGCGTAGACCTCAGGGATCAGCCCCAGCATTTT.

The rearrangement links TRBV9 to TRBJ2-1; no definite D call. The V gene's germline CDR1 is SGDLS and CDR2 YYNGEE. V was pared by 0 bases and J by 5 bases, with 12 bases between. The CDR3 is 15 residues long. CDR3 in amino acids: CASSVDTSLDNEQFF. As DNA, the CDR3 is TGTGCCAGCAGCGTAGACACCAGCCTGGACAATGAGCAGTTCTTC.

This chain links TRBV6-5 with TRBJ2-1; perhaps TRBD2 as D (7 bases). The germline gives CDR1 MNHEY, CDR2 SVGAGI. Between the trimmed V and J ends, which lost 2 bases and 9 bases, there was a span of 20 bases. CDR3 length: 16 amino acids. CDR3 residues: CASSYTNRGARGEQFF. CDR3 DNA: TGTGCCAGCAGTTACACCAACCGGGGGGCCAGAGGTGAGCAGTTCTTC.

The rearrangement links TRBV5-5 to TRBJ1-5; D call uncertain. Germline CDR1 SGHKS, CDR2 YYEKEE (reference sequence). The CDR3 runs to 15 residues. V lost 4 bases and J 1 base, leaving 12 bases between the germline ends. CDR3 region: CASSVTVGSNQPQHF. The CDR3 DNA reads as TGTGCCAGCAGCGTTACAGTGGGGAGCAATCAGCCCCAGCATTTT.

The chain combines TRBV6-7 with TRBJ2-3; D unresolved. TRBV6-7 carries the ORF label, with uncertain function. Trimming stripped 2 bases from V and 3 bases from J, with 9 bases between. The CDR3 covers 14 residues. Written as DNA, the CDR3 is TGTGCCAGCAGTTACAAACCGTGGACAGATACGCAGTATTTT. It is translated as CASSYKPWTDTQYF.

V is TRBV30 and J is TRBJ1-1, with D uncertain. There are 12 residues in the CDR3. Per germline, CDR1 GTSNPN and CDR2 SVGIG (reference sequence). Trimming shortened V by 0 bases and J by 6 bases, and 8 bases separated the two germline ends. CDR3: CAWSVLSAEAFF. CDR3 bases: TGTGCCTGGAGTGTGCTGAGCGCTGAAGCTTTCTTT.

The chain joins TRBV6-1 to TRBJ1-2; TRBD1 matches at 7 bases. V lost 6 bases and J lost 2; bases outside the gene matches: 3. This CDR3 region has 13 residues. Germline V CDR1 and CDR2: MNHNS, SASEGT. CDR3 sequence reads: CASSSTGNYGYTF. For the CDR3, the DNA is TGTGCCAGCAGCTCGACAGGGAACTATGGCTACACCTTC.

This sequence joins TRBV11-2 and TRBJ2-1; 12 bases match TRBD2. Germline-derived CDR1 and CDR2 are SGHAT and FQNNGV. This CDR3 comprises 16 residues. V dropped 5 bases and J dropped 4; count of bases not matched to a gene: 6. CDR3 in amino acids: CASSPQTSGSYNEQFF. The CDR3 DNA reads TGTGCCAGCAGCCCCCAGACTAGCGGGAGTTACAATGAGCAGTTCTTC.

This sequence joins TRBV19 and TRBJ1-2; the match to TRBD1 covers 7 bases. CDR3 size: 14 residues. Trimming removed 4 bases from V and 5 bases from J; junction bases left unmatched: 7. The germline CDR1 and CDR2 sequences are LNHDA and SQIVND (reference sequence). CDR3 loop: CASSNPGGNYGYTF. Here the CDR3 DNA reads TGTGCCAGTAGTAACCCAGGGGGAAATTATGGCTACACCTTC. Together with reference TRBV19 and TRBJ1-2, the CDR3 gives the full variable domain: DGGITQSPKYLFRKEGQNVTLSCEQNLNHDAMYWYRQDPGQGLRLIYYSQIVNDFQKGDIAEGYSVSREKKESFPLTVTSAQKNPTAFYLCASSNPGGNYGYTFGSGTRLTVV.